This TCR beta chain was obtained from a study of draining lymph node invasion in breast cancer (dated by TCRdb to 2020 to 2021). Background for the entire study: Histology and cytokeratin immunohistochemistry were used to diagnose nodal metastasis, and EpCAM/CD45 flow cytometry was used to confirm the diagnosis. Matched non-invaded and tumor-invaded tumor-draining lymph nodes plus the primary tumor were contributed by each patient, with both Treg and Tconv subsets profiled. Across breast cancer tissues, a separate targeted assay used bulk TCR-beta CDR3 sequencing to compare sorted memory regulatory T cells with memory conventional CD4 T cells. The separate targeted TCR sequencing covered lymph nodes from five or six patients, with primary tumors sequenced for three of those patients.

For memory conventional CD4 T cells, the sort was based on CD4+ CD45RA- CD25- cells. Whether a tumor-draining lymph node counted as invaded or non-invaded depended on the presence or absence of metastatic tumor cells. Before staining and sorting, a Miltenyi Pan T Cell isolation kit was used to pre-enrich the T cells. Primary tumors were characterized by immunohistochemistry for estrogen receptor, progesterone receptor, HER2 and Ki-67. Fresh surgical tissue was processed within a few hours after surgery by cutting into small fragments. Tissue fragments were enzymatically digested with Liberase TL plus DNase for 20 minutes and were then filtered through a 40-micrometer strainer. Sorting used a BD FACS Aria II with roughly 96-99% purity, after DAPI live/dead staining. The sorted cells were lysed in TCL buffer, and a Norgen Single Cell RNA purification kit, including DNase treatment, was used to purify the RNA.

Study-wide findings and limitations: The tumor top-100 clone tracking analysis was possible in only a couple of patients. In each tissue, about 13-25% of Treg TCRs were also present in Tconvs, a finding interpreted as suggesting peripheral induction of Tregs. Some of the top 100 tumor clones were detected in invaded and non-invaded nodes, and this detection was taken to suggest recirculation between tumor and draining nodes. In the targeted TCR-seq data, Tregs appeared to be more clonally expanded than Tconvs in all tissues, and lower diversity was found for both subsets in tumor than in lymph nodes. The data could not determine whether Treg conversion took place in a particular organ or whether converted Tregs recirculated between nodes and tumor. TCRs shared between the Treg and Tconv subsets were regarded as suggesting, but not proving, a common clonal origin.

The CDR3 has 14 amino acids, counting the end cysteine and phenylalanine. Of all the DNA, just the CDR3 is kept, 42 bases in frame from base 1. V is cut by 3 bases and J by 3 bases, and the space between the germline ends is 13 bases. CDR1 and CDR2 (DFQATT, SNEGSKA) derive from the germline V gene (reference sequence). As to this clonotype: No cognate antigen has been identified for it. It has no much larger one-base neighbor in the sample; base qualities were not kept.

The library was prepared using bulk RNA-seq. Instrument on record: Illumina HiSeq 2500. In the paper's pipeline: CDR3 sequences in the separate targeted TCR-seq dataset were extracted from raw reads and quantified using MiXCR version 2.1.5 with default parameters. TCR-beta clones in the separate targeted TCR-seq dataset were defined according to the combination of V gene, J gene and CDR3 sequence. In the separate targeted TCR-seq dataset, clones with fewer than three counts were first removed, after which only the 90% most strongly expressed clones per sample were kept. In the separate targeted TCR-seq dataset, Treg-Tconv overlap was computed as shared clones divided by total Treg clones per tissue, times 100. TCRdb reran the public reads through fastp at Q25 and MiXCR, keeping productive beta chains. Under each unique CDR3 protein, matching rows form one entry showing the most common genes and DNA. These V and J calls are TCRdb output, not the study's own analysis. The sample records about 2,900 distinct CDR3 sequences, around 83% of which are singletons. The top ten constitute roughly 10% of the sample.

The origin of this receptor is a female donor with luminal breast cancer. Sequenced material: sorted memory CD4+ effector T cells from a lymph node. The sample's cell subset or site label is to be understood as: CD45RA-negative sorted CD4+ T cells (memory Tconv or effector/memory Treg). This receptor chain uses TRBV20-1 and TRBJ2-3; a confident D gene designation cannot be given. This receptor has the CDR3 CSASDASVTDTQYF. Read as DNA, the sequence is TGCAGTGCTAGCGACGCCTCGGTTACAGATACGCAGTATTTT.